This T cell receptor beta chain is from a study of graft-versus-host responses after intestinal transplantation. The wider study: Isolated intestinal, liver-intestinal, or multivisceral transplants were what recipients had.

Whole-study results and caveats: Recipient marrow held GvH clones, some first seen in ileum or blood. The presence of high graft-versus-host to host-versus-graft clonal ratios in allografts characterized patients with graft-donor T cell macrochimerism.

With regard to this clone: No antigen is known for it.

V shed 5 bases, J shed 4 bases, and the junction held 18 bases outside the gene matches. CDR1 and CDR2 (germline): LNHDA, SQIVND (reference sequence). The CDR3 spans 20 residues. TCRdb's table, derived via immunoSEQ multiplex PCR, lists solely in-frame clones and lacks some. The table lists more than 50,000 clones, roughly nine tenths of them singletons. The chain combines TRBV19 with TRBJ2-1, with TRBD2 matching over 12 bases. The sequences come from PBMCs, collected 650 to 690 days after intestinal transplant. The source of this sequence is a human patient who received an intestinal transplant, so some T cells may come from the graft donor. CDR3 in amino acids: CASSQPPPITSGGRYNEQFF. Written as DNA, the CDR3 is TGTGCCAGTAGTCAACCCCCCCCAATTACTAGCGGGGGGCGGTACAATGAGCAGTTCTTC.